This TCR beta chain came from a study of read filtering for tumor transcriptome and immune sequencing. Study-wide background: Patients were some 16 male and some 15 female, mean age 65.9 years, range about 47 to 85.

Germline trimming cut 4 bases from V and 1 base from J; bases unmatched to any gene: 4. CDR1 and CDR2 (germline): MGHRA, YSYEKL. The CDR3 loop spans 15 amino acids. This library used around 400 ng RNA and molecular barcoded adaptors spanning alpha/delta and beta/gamma chains. TCRdb redid the calling of the reads with MiXCR, one entry per CDR3 protein. The sample has some 41,000 distinct CDR3 sequences, around 11% seen once; the top ten hold roughly a third. In its sample, this clonotype was seen many times. Antigen unknown. Points from the study as a whole: Even smaller IR-seq throughput identified most shared clonotypes. Dropping single-read clonotypes raised IR-seq and RNA-seq shared-clonotype correlation.

V and J are TRBV4-1 and TRBJ2-3; 8 nucleotides agree with TRBD2. The sample was a population of CD138-negative cells sorted from bone marrow. This receptor was taken from a donor older than 35 with multiple myeloma. The CDR3 bases are TGCGCCAGCAGCCCTTTTAGCGGGGGCACAGATACGCAGTATTTT. Its protein product is CASSPFSGGTDTQYF.